The clone carrying this T cell receptor (beta chain) showed up just once. Its specificity is not known. Amplified material comprised TCR beta CDR3 regions derived from RNA transcripts. First-round RT-PCR employed HTBI primers, with a second-round multiplex PCR after it. TCRdb re-called the multiplex PCR reads with MiXCR, one entry per CDR3 protein. The profile shows about 160,000 distinct CDR3 sequences, 30% to 45% of them singletons. The data derive from a study of Graves' ophthalmopathy and Graves' hyperthyroidism. CDR3 length: 16 amino acids. CDR1 MDHEN and CDR2 SYDVKM come from the germline V gene. V dropped 5 bases and J dropped 1 base, with 15 bases sitting between them. Study-wide points: Forecasting of ophthalmopathy progression by the model achieved about 69% sensitivity and approximately 72% specificity.

Pregnant or lactating patients and those with other autoimmune diseases or uncontrolled infections were excluded. The TCR sequence derives from a man aged 25-45 years with Graves' ophthalmopathy. This sequence joins TRBV28 and TRBJ2-4; D gene ambiguous. The specimen sequenced was peripheral blood. The CDR3, as DNA: TGTGCCAGCAGTGCACCCACTTACGGGGCCAAAAACATTCAGTACTTC. Translation: CASSAPTYGAKNIQYF.